The present TCR beta chain was sequenced within a study of cytomegalovirus exposure and HLA in healthy donors. Study at large: Sequencing of roughly 180 million T cells in an earlier analysis found 100 million to 140 million unique TCR beta sequences. Ancestry clustering placed 70% to 85% of more than 350 genotyped donors in the Caucasian-associated cluster.

There are 15 residues in the CDR3. V lost 3 bases, J lost 3 bases, and 4 bases stayed unmatched. The germline CDR1 and CDR2 sequences are LNHNV and YYDKDF (reference sequence). The PCR was carried out with 60 Vbeta primers and 13 Jbeta primers. The protocol was immunoSEQ multiplex PCR, while the TCRdb copy is restricted to in-frame clones and leaves out a portion. The sample carries about 140,000 clones, around 78% recorded once. Broader study findings: Through in vitro validation, a few CMV-associated chains were shown to be specific for CMV antigens.

A remark on this clone: No antigen is known for it.

This chain links TRBV15 with TRBJ2-3, with 9 bases matching TRBD1. This receptor was obtained from a young woman in good health and CMV-seropositive. Sequencing was performed on PBMCs. CDR3 DNA: TGTGCCACCAGCAGTGGGACAGGGCCAACAGATACGCAGTATTTT. It specifies CATSSGTGPTDTQYF.